This T cell receptor beta chain was profiled in a study of blood T cell repertoires in COVID-19. As for the study in general: Whether acute or convalescent, the COVID-19 samples came from the United States, Italy and Spain.

Study members were between roughly 18 and 100 years old and lived in 25 or so US regions. All recovered Cohort 3 donors got two negative PCRs, got clearance, or saw symptom resolution. The CDR3 runs 13 residues. Germline V gene sequence: CDR1 GTSNPN, CDR2 SVGIG (reference sequence). V gave up 7 bases and J gave up 7 bases, with 17 bases separating them. The data were produced by immunoSEQ multiplex PCR, yet TCRdb's version contains in-frame clones alone and is incomplete. The table lists about 390,000 clones, about 87% of them singletons. The TCR originated in a woman in her forties or fifties who had recovered from COVID-19. The rearrangement uses TRBV30 and TRBJ1-5, with D possibly matching TRBD1 (5 bases). The sequenced material came from PBMCs or T cells enriched from blood (not recorded which). The CDR3 sequence is CAFKTVGGQPQHF. CDR3 sequence (DNA): TGTGCCTTTAAGACAGTCGGTGGCCAGCCCCAGCATTTT.